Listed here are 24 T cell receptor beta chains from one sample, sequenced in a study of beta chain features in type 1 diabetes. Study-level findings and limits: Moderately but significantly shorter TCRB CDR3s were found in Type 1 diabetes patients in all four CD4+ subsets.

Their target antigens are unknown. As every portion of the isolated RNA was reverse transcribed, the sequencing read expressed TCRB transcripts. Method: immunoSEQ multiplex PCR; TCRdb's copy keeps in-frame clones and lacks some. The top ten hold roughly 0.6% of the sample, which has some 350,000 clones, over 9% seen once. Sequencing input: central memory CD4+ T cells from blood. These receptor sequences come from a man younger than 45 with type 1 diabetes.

The CDR3 DNA sequence: TGTGCCAGCAGCTCGGACAGGAATCAGCCCCAGCATTTT. Translation gives CASSSDRNQPQHF. This rearrangement joins TRBV5-4 to TRBJ1-5, with 7 bases aligning to TRBD1. V gave up 3 bases and J gave up 4 bases; unmatched junction bases: 1. The length of the CDR3 is 13 residues. The germline CDR1 and CDR2 sequences are SGHNT and YYREEE (reference sequence).

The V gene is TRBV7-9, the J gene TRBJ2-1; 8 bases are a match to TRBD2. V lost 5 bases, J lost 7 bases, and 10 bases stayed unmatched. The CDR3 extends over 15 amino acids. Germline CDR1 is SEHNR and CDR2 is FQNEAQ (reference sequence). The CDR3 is CASSQSGSSGNEQFF. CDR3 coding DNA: TGTGCCAGCAGCCAAAGCGGGAGTTCTGGGAATGAGCAGTTCTTC.

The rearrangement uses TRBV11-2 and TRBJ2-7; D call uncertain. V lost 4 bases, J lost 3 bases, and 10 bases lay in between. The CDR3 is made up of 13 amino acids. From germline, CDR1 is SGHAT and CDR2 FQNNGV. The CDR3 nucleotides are TGTGCCAGCAGCTCCGGCCTTTACTACGAGCAGTACTTC. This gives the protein CASSSGLYYEQYF.

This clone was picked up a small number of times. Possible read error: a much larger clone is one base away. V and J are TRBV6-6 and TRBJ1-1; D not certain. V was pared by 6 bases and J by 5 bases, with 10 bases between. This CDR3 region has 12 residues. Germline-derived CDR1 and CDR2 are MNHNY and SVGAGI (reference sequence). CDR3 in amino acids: CASSLGRTEAFF. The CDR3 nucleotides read TGTGCCAGCAGCCTTGGGAGGACTGAAGCTTTCTTT.

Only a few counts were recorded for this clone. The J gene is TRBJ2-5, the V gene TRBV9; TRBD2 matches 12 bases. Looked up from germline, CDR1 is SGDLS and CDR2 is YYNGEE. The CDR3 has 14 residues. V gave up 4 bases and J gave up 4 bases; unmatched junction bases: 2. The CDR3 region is CASSMGLAGETQYF. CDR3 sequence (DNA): TGTGCCAGCAGCATGGGACTAGCGGGAGAGACCCAGTACTTC.

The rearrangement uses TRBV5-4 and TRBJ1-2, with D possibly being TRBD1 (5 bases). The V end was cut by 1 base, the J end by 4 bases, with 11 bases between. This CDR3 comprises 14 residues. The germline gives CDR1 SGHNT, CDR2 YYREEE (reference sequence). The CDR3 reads CASSLYRDFYGYTF. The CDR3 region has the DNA TGTGCCAGCAGCTTGTACCGGGACTTCTATGGCTACACCTTC.

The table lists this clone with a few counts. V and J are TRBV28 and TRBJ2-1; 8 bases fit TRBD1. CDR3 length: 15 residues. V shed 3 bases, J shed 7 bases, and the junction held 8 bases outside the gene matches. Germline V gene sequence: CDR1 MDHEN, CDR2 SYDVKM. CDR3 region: CASSLAGGVQNEQFF. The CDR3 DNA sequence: TGTGCCAGCAGTTTGGCAGGGGGCGTACAAAATGAGCAGTTCTTC.

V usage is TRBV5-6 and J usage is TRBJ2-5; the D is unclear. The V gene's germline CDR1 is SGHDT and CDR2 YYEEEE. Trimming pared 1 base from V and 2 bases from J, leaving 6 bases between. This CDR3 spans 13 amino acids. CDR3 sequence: CASSLKMQETQYF. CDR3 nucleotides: TGTGCCAGCAGCTTGAAAATGCAAGAGACCCAGTACTTC.

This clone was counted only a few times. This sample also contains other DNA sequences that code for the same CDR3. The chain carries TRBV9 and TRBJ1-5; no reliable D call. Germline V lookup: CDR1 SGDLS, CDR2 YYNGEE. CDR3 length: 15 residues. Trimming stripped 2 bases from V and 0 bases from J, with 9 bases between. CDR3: CASSVSSDSNQPQHF. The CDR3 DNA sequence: TGTGCCAGCAGCGTTAGCTCAGATAGCAATCAGCCCCAGCATTTT.

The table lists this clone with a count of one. The DNA of the CDR3 is TGTGCCAGCAGCCTACTAGGGGAGCTGTTTTTT. Its translation is CASSLLGELFF. This rearrangement joins TRBV5-4 to TRBJ2-2; unclear D gene. Germline V lookup: CDR1 SGHNT, CDR2 YYREEE (reference sequence). V dropped 4 bases and J dropped 8 bases, with 6 bases sitting between them. The CDR3 sequence is 11 residues long.

CDR3 DNA: TGTGCCAGCAGCCGACAGTACATGAACACTGAAGCTTTCTTT. Its protein product is CASSRQYMNTEAFF. The chain uses TRBV27 and TRBJ1-1; TRBD1 is a possible D gene (5 bases). The germline gives CDR1 MNHEY, CDR2 SMNVEV (reference sequence). V lost 6 bases to trimming and J lost 0 bases, with 11 bases between them. The CDR3 has 14 amino acids.

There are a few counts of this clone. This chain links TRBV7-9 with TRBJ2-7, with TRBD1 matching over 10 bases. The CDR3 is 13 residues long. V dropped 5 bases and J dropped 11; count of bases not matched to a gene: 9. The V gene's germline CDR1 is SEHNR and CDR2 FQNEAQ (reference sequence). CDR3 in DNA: TGTGCCAGCAGCCAGGTGACAGGGGGCGGCAAGTACTTC. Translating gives CASSQVTGGGKYF.

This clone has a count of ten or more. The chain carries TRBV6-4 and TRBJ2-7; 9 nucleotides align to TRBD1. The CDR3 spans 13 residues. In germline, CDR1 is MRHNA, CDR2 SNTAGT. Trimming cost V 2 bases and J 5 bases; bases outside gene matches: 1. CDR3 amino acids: CASSDRQGDEQYF. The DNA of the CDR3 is TGTGCCAGCAGTGACAGACAGGGGGACGAGCAGTACTTC.

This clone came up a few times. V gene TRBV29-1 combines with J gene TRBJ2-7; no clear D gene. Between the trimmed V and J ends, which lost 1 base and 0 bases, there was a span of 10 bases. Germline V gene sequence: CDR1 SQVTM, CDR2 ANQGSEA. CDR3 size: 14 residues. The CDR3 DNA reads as TGCAGCGTTGAAGGCCTCGAAAGCTCCTACGAGCAGTACTTC. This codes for CSVEGLESSYEQYF.

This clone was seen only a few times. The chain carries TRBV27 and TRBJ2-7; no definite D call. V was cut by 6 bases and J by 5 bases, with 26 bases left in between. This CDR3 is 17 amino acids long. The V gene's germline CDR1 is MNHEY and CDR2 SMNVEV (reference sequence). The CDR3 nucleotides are TGTGCCAGCAGCCCCTTGGGCGGTGGGATTCTCCCCCACGAGCAGTACTTC. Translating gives CASSPLGGGILPHEQYF.

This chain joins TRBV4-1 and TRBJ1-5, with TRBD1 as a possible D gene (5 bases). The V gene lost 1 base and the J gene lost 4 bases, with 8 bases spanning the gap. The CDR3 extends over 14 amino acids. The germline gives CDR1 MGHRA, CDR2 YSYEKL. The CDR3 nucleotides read TGCGCCAGCAGCCAAGTTTCAGGGAATCAGCCCCAGCATTTT. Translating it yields CASSQVSGNQPQHF.

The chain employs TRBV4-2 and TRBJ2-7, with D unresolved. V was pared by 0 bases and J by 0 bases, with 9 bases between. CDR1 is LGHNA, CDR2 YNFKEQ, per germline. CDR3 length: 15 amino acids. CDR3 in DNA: TGTGCCAGCAGCCAAGAAACGTCTAGCTCCTACGAGCAGTACTTC. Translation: CASSQETSSSYEQYF.

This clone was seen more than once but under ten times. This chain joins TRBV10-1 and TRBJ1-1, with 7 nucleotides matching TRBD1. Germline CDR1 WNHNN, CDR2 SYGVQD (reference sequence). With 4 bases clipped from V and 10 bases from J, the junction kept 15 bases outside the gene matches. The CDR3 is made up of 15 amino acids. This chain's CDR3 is CASSAGSTGAERAFF. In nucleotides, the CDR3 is TGCGCCAGCAGTGCAGGCTCCACAGGGGCAGAGCGAGCTTTCTTT.

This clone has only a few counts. The CDR3, as DNA: TGCGCCAGCAGGGACAGCCGTTCGGGTGAGACCCAGTACTTC. It is translated as CASRDSRSGETQYF. The chain recombines TRBV10-2 with TRBJ2-5, with D tentatively TRBD1 (6 bases). Trimming took off 6 bases at V and 5 bases at J, with 16 bases between the two ends. CDR1 is WSHSY and CDR2 is SAAADI in the germline V gene. The CDR3 sequence is 14 residues long.

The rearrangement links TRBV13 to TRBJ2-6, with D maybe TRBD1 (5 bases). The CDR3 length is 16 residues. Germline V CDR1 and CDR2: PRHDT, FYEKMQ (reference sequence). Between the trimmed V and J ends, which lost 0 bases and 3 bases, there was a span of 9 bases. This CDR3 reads CASSLGGRGGANVLTF. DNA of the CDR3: TGTGCCAGCAGCTTAGGAGGTAGGGGTGGGGCCAACGTCCTGACTTTC.

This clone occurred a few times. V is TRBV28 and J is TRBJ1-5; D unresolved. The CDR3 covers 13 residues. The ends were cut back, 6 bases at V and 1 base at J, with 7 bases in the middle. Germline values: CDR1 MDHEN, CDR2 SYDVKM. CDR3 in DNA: TGTGCCAGCAGGGCTCCAAGCAATCAGCCCCAGCATTTT. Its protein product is CASRAPSNQPQHF.

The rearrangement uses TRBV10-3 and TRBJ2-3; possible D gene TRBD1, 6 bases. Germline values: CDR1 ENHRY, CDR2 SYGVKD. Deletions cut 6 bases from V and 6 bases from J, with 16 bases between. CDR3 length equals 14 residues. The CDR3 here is CAIRGVIRGDTQYF. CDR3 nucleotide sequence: TGTGCCATCAGGGGCGTTATAAGGGGGGATACGCAGTATTTT.

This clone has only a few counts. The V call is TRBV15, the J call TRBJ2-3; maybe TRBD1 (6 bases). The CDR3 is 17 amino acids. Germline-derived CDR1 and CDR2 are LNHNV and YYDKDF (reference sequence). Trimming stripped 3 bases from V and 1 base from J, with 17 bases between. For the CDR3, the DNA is TGTGCCACCAGCAGTTCTGAGCAGGGGTCACGCACAGATACGCAGTATTTT. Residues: CATSSSEQGSRTDTQYF.

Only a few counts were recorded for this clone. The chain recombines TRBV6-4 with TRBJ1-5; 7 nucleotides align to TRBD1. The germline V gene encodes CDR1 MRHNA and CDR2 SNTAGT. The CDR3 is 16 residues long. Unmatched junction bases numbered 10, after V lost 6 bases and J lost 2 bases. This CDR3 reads CASSTLRGTGNQPQHF. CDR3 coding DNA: TGTGCCAGCAGCACATTACGGGGGACAGGCAATCAGCCCCAGCATTTT.